Presented here are 5 T cell receptor beta chains from one specimen sequenced in a study of T cell responses to AZD1222 COVID-19 vaccine. Profiled with immunoSEQ multiplex PCR; TCRdb holds only in-frame clones, not every one. The table includes around 190,000 clones, around 94% detected once. The sample consisted of peripheral blood, taken 28 days after the second AZD1222 dose. Receptor source: an adult who received the AZD1222 COVID-19 vaccine.

The CDR3 loop is CSVDKCRGNSSGNTIYF. The CDR3 bases are TGCAGCGTTGACAAATGTCGGGGGAATAGCTCTGGAAACACCATATATTTT. The V gene is TRBV29-1, the J gene TRBJ1-3; perhaps TRBD1 as D (5 bases). Germline V CDR1 and CDR2: SQVTM, ANQGSEA. The CDR3 contains 17 residues. V dropped 3 bases and J dropped 0 bases, with 18 bases sitting between them.

The rearrangement joins TRBV9 to TRBJ1-2; 9 bases agree with TRBD1. Germline CDR1 SGDLS, CDR2 YYNGEE. J lost 8 bases, V lost 4 bases, and 12 bases had no gene match. The CDR3 has 15 amino acids. CDR3 sequence (DNA): TGTGCCAGCAGCCCCTCCGGGACAGGGCTGGAAGGCTACACCTTC. Amino acids: CASSPSGTGLEGYTF.

The CDR3 sequence is CASSVTRWSPLHF. CDR3 DNA sequence: TGTGCCAGCAGCGTGACGAGATGGTCACCCCTCCACTTT. The chain links TRBV12-3 or TRBV12-4 to TRBJ1-6; D uncertain. This CDR3 has 13 residues. V was trimmed by 6 bases and J by 10 bases, leaving 13 bases between them.

The chain has TRBV18 and TRBJ1-2, with TRBD1 matching 8 bases. Trimming cost V 3 bases and J 4 bases; bases outside gene matches: 10. CDR3 length equals 16 residues. From germline, CDR1 is KGHSH and CDR2 LQKENI. CDR3 bases: TGTGCCAGCTCACCTGACAGGGGACCTGCCCTCTATGGCTACACCTTC. Its translation is CASSPDRGPALYGYTF.

The rearrangement uses TRBV12-3 or TRBV12-4 and TRBJ1-1; D not resolved. V was shortened by 3 bases and J by 4 bases, with 9 bases between the two germline ends. The CDR3 contains 13 residues. The DNA for the CDR3 is TGTGCCAGCAGTTTGGACGTGATCACTGAAGCTTTCTTT. Its protein product is CASSLDVITEAFF.